This TCR beta chain is drawn from a study of cytotoxic CD8 clonotypes in ibrutinib-treated CLL. Profiled with immunoSEQ multiplex PCR; TCRdb holds only in-frame clones, not every one. The sample includes around 140,000 clones, roughly 85% of them seen just once. The CDR3 contains 13 residues. Germline trimming cut 4 bases from V and 4 bases from J; bases unmatched to any gene: 4. Germline CDR1 and CDR2: SQVTM and ANQGSEA. The table lists this clone with a few counts. The material was PBMCs, obtained after 24 months of ibrutinib treatment. The V gene is TRBV29-1, the J gene TRBJ1-2, with 9 bases that match TRBD1. This TCR derives from a human donor with chronic lymphocytic leukemia. In DNA form, the CDR3 reads TGCAGCGTTGGAACAGGGGGCGGCTATGGCTACACCTTC. Its protein is CSVGTGGGYGYTF.